Detailed here is one T cell receptor (beta chain). Its antigen has not been determined. Base qualities were left out, and no much larger clone turns up one base away. CDR1 SGHAT and CDR2 FQNNGV are derived from the germline V gene. From the cysteine up to the phenylalanine, the CDR3 has a length of 15 residues. Kept here is only the CDR3 DNA, which spans 45 bases and is read in frame from base 1. V is clipped by 10 bases and J by 0 bases, and the sequence between their germline boundaries is 18 bases long. The immunoSEQ Assay, a bias-controlled multiplex PCR, was used to amplify TCRbeta CDR3 regions from genomic DNA. Per the source publication's procedure: Nucleated cell counts per sample were estimated from amplification of reference gene primers within the assay. To quantify the absolute abundance of each unique TCRbeta CDR3 rearrangement, sequence reads were collapsed and filtered. For each sample, productive Simpson clonality was calculated as the square root of Simpson's diversity index across productive rearrangements. TCRdb limited this immuneACCESS table to in-frame rearrangements with V and J called. A share of clones is missing; checked studies link under half to unresolved V genes, and the rest is unexplained. V, J and clone size are those of that table, while D and trimming were read from the DNA. The sample data list around 90,000 clones, and roughly 92% of these were observed just once. The biggest ten clones account for under 7.5% of the sample.

Each collaborating institution followed its own protocols to collect whole blood in K2EDTA tubes. For TCRbeta analysis, collaborators shipped samples in one of three forms: frozen whole blood, isolated PBMCs, or DNA extracted from either of those sample types. The sample belongs to a study of blood T cell repertoires in COVID-19 (dated by TCRdb to the early 2020s). Broadly, across the study: Collaborator samples came from the United States, Italy and Spain and covered acute and convalescent phases of COVID-19. A freely available public database, intended as a resource for researchers studying the immune response to SARS-CoV-2, is where the repertoires were released. The material from the prospective study consisted of cDNA or gDNA derived from T cells, B-cell-depleted T cells, or PBMCs. Deeply sampled blood TCRbeta repertoires from subjects exposed to, actively infected with, or recovered from COVID-19 were included in the dataset. Nearly every sample came with metadata listing a de-identified subject ID, COVID-19 status, age in years and sex. Where HLA class I and class II types were available, the types were taken from metadata supplied by the sample provider, not from assay-based typing. Samples were obtained from the ongoing ImmuneRACE study (first 160 participants) and from 1,200 or so subjects provided by 6 global collaborators. Study-level results and caveats: The amount of clinical and demographic metadata varied by source and participant and was provided uncurated.

The clonotype comes from a woman aged 55-69 years with active COVID-19. Recombination joined TRBV11-2 with TRBJ1-1; the D gene is possibly TRBD1, with 6 bases matching. Sequencing was done on a sample of peripheral blood. The CDR3 corresponds to CATSRRGGLNTEAFF. The DNA is TGTGCCACCTCCCGGAGAGGGGGATTGAACACTGAAGCTTTCTTT.